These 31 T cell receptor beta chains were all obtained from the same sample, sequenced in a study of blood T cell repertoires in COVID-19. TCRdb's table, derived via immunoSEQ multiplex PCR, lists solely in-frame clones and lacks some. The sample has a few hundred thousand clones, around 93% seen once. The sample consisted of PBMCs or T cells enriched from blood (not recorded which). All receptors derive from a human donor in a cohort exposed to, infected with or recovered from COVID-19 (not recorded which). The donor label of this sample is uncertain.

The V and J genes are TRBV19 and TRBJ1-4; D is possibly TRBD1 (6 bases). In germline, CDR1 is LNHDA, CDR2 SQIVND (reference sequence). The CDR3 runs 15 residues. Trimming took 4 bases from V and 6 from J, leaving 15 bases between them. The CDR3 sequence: CASSTGTTLHEKLFF. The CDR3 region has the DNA TGTGCCAGTAGTACCGGGACAACCCTCCATGAAAAACTGTTTTTT. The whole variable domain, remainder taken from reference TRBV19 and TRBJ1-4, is DGGITQSPKYLFRKEGQNVTLSCEQNLNHDAMYWYRQDPGQGLRLIYYSQIVNDFQKGDIAEGYSVSREKKESFPLTVTSAQKNPTAFYLCASSTGTTLHEKLFFGSGTQLSVL.

CDR3 amino acids: CASRVGLVNEQFF. CDR3 DNA: TGTGCCAGCAGAGTCGGACTCGTCAATGAGCAGTTCTTC. The V gene is TRBV7-9, the J gene TRBJ2-1, with D maybe TRBD2 (5 bases). Germline CDR1 reads SEHNR; CDR2 reads FQNEAQ (reference sequence). The CDR3 is 13 amino acids. The V end was cut by 6 bases, the J end by 6 bases, with 12 bases between.

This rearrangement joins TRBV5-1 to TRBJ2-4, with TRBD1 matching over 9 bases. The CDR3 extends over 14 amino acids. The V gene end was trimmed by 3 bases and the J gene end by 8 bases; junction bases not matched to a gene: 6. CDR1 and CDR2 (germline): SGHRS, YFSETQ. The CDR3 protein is CASSSGTGRDIQYF. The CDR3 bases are TGCGCCAGCAGCTCCGGGACAGGGCGGGACATTCAGTACTTC. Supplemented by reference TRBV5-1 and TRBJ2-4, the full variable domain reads KAGVTQTPRYLIKTRGQQVTLSCSPISGHRSVSWYQQTPGQGLQFLFEYFSETQRNKGNFPGRFSGRQFSNSRSEMNVSTLELGDSALYLCASSSGTGRDIQYFGAGTRLSVL.

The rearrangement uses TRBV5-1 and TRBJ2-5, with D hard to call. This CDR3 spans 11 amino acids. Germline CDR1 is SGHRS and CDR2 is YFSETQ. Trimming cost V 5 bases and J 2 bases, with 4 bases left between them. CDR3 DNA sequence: TGCGCCAGCAGGAGTCAAGAGACCCAGTACTTC. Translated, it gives CASRSQETQYF.

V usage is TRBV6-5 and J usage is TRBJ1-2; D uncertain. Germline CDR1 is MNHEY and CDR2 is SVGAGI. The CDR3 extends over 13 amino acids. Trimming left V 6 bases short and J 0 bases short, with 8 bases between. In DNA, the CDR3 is TGTGCCAGCAGCGCACAGCCTAACTATGGCTACACCTTC. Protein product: CASSAQPNYGYTF.

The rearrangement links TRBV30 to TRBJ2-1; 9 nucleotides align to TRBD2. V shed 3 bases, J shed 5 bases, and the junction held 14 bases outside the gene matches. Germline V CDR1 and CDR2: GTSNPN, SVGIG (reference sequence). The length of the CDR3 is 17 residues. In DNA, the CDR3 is TGTGCCTGGAGCCTAGGGGTTGGCGGGGGGGGTGACAATGAGCAGTTCTTC. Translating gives CAWSLGVGGGGDNEQFF. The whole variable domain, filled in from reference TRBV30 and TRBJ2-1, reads SQTIHQWPATLVQPVGSPLSLECTVEGTSNPNLYWYRQAAGRGLQLLFYSVGIGQISSEVPQNLSASRPQDRQFILSSKKLLLSDSGFYLCAWSLGVGGGGDNEQFFGPGTRLTVL.

The CDR3 DNA sequence: TGTGCCAGCAGCTCCCTGCAGGGAGGAGCTGAAGCTTTCTTT. Its protein product is CASSSLQGGAEAFF. This sequence joins TRBV11-2 and TRBJ1-1; D may be TRBD1 (5 bases). V lost 4 bases and J 6 bases, leaving 15 bases between the germline ends. Germline CDR1 is SGHAT and CDR2 is FQNNGV. The CDR3 is 14 amino acids.

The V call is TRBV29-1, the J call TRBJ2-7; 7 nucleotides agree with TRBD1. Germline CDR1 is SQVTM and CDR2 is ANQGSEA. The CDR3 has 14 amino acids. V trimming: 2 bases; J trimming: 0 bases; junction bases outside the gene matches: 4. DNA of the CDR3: TGCAGCGTTGAAAAGACAGGGAGCTCCTACGAGCAGTACTTC. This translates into CSVEKTGSSYEQYF.

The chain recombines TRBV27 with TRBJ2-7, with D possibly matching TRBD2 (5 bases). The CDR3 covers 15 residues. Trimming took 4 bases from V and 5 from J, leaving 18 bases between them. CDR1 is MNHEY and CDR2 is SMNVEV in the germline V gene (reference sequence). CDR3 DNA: TGTGCCAGCAGTTCTGAAGAAGGGTATAGCGACGAGCAGTACTTC. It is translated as CASSSEEGYSDEQYF.

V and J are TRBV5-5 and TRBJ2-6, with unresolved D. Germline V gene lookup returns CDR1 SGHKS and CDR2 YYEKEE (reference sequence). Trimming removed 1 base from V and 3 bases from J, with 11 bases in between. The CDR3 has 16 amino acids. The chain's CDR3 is CASSLKYGSGANVLTF. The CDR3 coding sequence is TGTGCCAGCAGCTTGAAGTACGGTAGTGGGGCCAACGTCCTGACTTTC.

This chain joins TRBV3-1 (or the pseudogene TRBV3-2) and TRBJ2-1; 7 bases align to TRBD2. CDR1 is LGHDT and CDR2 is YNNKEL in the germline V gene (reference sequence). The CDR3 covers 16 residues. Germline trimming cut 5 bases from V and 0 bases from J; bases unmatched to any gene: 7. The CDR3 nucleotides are TGTGCCAGCAGCTTAGCGGGCGATAGCTCCTACAATGAGCAGTTCTTC. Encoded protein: CASSLAGDSSYNEQFF.

This chain's CDR3 is CASSLAGSATNYGYTF. DNA for the CDR3: TGTGCCAGCAGCTTAGCTGGGTCAGCGACTAACTATGGCTACACCTTC. This rearrangement joins TRBV7-2 to TRBJ1-2; D not resolved. Germline V gene data show CDR1 as SGHTA and CDR2 as FQGNSA. The CDR3 sequence is 16 residues long. V lost 0 bases and J 0 bases, leaving 11 bases between the germline ends.

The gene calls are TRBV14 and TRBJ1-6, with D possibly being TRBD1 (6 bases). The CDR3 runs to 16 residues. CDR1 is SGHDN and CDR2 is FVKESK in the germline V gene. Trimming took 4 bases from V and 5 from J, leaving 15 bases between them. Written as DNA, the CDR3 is TGTGCCAGCAGCCGGGGCGGGGGCCAAGATAATTCACCCCTCCACTTT. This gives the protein CASSRGGGQDNSPLHF.

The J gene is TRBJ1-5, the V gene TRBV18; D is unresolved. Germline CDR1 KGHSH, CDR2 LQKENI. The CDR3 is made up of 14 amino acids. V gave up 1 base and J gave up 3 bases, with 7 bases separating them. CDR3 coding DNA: TGTGCCAGCTCACCACTTCAGGTCAATCAGCCCCAGCATTTT. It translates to CASSPLQVNQPQHF.

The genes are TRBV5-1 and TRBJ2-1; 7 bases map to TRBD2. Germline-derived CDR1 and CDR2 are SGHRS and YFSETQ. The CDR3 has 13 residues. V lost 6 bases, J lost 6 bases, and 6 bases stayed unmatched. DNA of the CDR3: TGCGCCAGCATCGCGACTAGCTCCAATGAGCAGTTCTTC. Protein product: CASIATSSNEQFF.

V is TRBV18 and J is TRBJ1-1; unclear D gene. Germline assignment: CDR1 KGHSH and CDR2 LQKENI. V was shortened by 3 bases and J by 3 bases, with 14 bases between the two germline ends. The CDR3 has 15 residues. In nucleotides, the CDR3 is TGTGCCAGCTCACCGCACCTCGGGGTGGACACTGAAGCTTTCTTT. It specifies CASSPHLGVDTEAFF. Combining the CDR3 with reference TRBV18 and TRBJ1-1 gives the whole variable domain NAGVMQNPRHLVRRRGQEARLRCSPMKGHSHVYWYRQLPEEGLKFMVYLQKENIIDESGMPKERFSAEFPKEGPSILRIQQVVRGDSAAYFCASSPHLGVDTEAFFGQGTRLTVV.

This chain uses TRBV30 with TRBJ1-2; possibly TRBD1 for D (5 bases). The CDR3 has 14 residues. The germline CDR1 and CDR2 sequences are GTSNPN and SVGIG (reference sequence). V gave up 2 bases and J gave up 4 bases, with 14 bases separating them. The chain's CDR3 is CAWSQMGTLYGYTF. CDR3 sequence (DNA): TGTGCCTGGAGTCAGATGGGGACTCTCTATGGCTACACCTTC.

CDR3 bases: TGTGCCTGGAGTGTAGGGGCTAGCGGGGGGGCGGATACGCAGTATTTT. This sequence encodes CAWSVGASGGADTQYF. The J gene is TRBJ2-3, the V gene TRBV30; 12 nucleotides match TRBD2. CDR3 length: 16 residues. Germline loops: CDR1 GTSNPN, CDR2 SVGIG (reference sequence). With V trimmed by 0 bases and J by 6 bases, 7 bases remained unmatched.

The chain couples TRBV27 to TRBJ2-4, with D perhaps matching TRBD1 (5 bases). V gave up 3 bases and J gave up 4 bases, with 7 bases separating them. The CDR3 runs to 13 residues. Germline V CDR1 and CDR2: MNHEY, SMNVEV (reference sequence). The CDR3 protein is CASSFQGKNIQYF. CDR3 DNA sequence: TGTGCCAGCAGTTTTCAGGGAAAAAACATTCAGTACTTC.

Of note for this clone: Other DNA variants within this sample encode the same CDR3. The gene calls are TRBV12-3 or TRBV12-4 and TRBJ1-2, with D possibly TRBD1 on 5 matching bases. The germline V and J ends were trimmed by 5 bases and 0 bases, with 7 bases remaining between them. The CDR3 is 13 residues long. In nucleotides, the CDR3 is TGTGCCAGCAGTCGACAGACTAACTATGGCTACACCTTC. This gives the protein CASSRQTNYGYTF.

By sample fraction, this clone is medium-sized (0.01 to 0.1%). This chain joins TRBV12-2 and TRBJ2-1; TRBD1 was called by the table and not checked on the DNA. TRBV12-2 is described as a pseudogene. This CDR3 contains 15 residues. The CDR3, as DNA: TGTGCAAGTCGCTACCCGGAGGACAGCTACAATGAGCAGTTCTTC. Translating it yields CASRYPEDSYNEQFF.

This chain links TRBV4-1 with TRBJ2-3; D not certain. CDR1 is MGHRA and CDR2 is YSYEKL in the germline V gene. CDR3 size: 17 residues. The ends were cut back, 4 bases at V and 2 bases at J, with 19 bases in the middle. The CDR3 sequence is CASSPLHWSEVTDTQYF. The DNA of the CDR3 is TGCGCCAGCAGCCCTCTTCATTGGTCAGAAGTCACAGATACGCAGTATTTT.

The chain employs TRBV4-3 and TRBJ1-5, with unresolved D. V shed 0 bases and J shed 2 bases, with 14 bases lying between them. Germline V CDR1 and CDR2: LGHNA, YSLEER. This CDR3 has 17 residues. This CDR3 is CASSQDHGGRGNQPQHF. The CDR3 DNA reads TGCGCCAGCAGCCAAGATCATGGCGGCCGGGGCAATCAGCCCCAGCATTTT.

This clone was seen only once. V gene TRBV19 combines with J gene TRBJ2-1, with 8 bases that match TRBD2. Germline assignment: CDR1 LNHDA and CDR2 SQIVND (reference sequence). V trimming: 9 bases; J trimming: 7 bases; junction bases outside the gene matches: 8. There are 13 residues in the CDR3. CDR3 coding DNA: TGTGCCAGCACCGGGACTAGTCGAAATGAGCAGTTCTTC. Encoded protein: CASTGTSRNEQFF.

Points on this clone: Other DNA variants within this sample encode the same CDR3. The CDR3 is CASSQGRGTEAFF. The CDR3 bases are TGTGCCAGCAGCCAAGGGAGGGGAACTGAAGCTTTCTTT. The chain uses TRBV3-1 (or the pseudogene TRBV3-2) and TRBJ1-1; tentative D call: TRBD1 (5 bases). Germline CDR1 reads LGHDT; CDR2 reads YNNKEL (reference sequence). This CDR3 spans 13 amino acids. V was clipped by 1 base and J by 5 bases, with 8 bases between them.

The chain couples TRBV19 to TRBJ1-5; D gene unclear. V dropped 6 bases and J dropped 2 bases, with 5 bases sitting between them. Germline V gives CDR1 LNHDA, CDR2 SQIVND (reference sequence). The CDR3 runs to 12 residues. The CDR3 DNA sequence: TGTGCCAGTAGGGAGGGCAATCAGCCCCAGCATTTT. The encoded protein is CASREGNQPQHF.

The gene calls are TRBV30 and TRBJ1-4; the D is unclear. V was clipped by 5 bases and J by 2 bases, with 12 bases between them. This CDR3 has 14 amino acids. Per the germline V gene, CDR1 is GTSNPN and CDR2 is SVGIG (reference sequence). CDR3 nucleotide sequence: TGTGCCTGGGCCTCGGGAACGACTAATGAAAAACTGTTTTTT. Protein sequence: CAWASGTTNEKLFF.

The CDR3 DNA reads TGCGCCAGCAGCTTGTCAGGACAGGGGTTGCACGAGCAGTACTTC. Translation gives CASSLSGQGLHEQYF. The genes are TRBV5-1 and TRBJ2-7, with 9 bases matching TRBD1. Germline CDR1 SGHRS, CDR2 YFSETQ. The length of the CDR3 is 15 residues. J was trimmed by 5 bases and V by 1 base; bases with no gene match: 7.

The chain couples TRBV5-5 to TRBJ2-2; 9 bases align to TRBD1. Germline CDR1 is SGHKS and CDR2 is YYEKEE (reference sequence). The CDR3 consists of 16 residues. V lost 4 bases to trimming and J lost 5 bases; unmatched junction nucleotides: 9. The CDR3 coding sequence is TGTGCCAGCAGCAACAGGGGGCCCCGGGAAACCGGGGAGCTGTTTTTT. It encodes CASSNRGPRETGELFF.

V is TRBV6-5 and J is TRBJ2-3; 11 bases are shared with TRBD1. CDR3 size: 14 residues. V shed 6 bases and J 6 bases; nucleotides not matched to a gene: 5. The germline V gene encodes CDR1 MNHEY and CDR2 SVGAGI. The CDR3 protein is CASSFGTGGDTQYF. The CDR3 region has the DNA TGTGCCAGCAGCTTTGGGACAGGGGGGGATACGCAGTATTTT.

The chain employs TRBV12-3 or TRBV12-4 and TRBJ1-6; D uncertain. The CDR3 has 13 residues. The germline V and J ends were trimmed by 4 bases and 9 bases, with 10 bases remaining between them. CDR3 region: CASSSAQASPLHF. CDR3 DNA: TGTGCCAGCAGTTCAGCTCAAGCTTCACCCCTCCACTTT.